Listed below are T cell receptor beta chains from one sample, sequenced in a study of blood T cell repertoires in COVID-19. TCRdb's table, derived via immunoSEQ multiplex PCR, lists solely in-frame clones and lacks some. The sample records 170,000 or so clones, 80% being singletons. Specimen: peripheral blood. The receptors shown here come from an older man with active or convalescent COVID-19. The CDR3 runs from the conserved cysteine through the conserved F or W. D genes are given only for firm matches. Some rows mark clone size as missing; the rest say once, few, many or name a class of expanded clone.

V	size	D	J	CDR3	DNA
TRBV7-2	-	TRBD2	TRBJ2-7	CASSPRRESYEQYF	TGTGCCAGCAGCCCGAGGCGGGAGTCCTACGAGCAGTACTTC
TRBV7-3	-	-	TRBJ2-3	CASSSRGGFSDTQYF	TGTGCCAGCAGCTCCCGTGGGGGCTTCTCAGATACGCAGTATTTT
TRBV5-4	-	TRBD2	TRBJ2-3	CASSFGTSTTDTQYF	TGTGCCAGCAGCTTTGGGACTAGTACCACAGATACGCAGTATTTT
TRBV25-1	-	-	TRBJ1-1	CASGGGGEGEAFF	TGTGCCAGCGGGGGAGGAGGGGAGGGAGAAGCTTTCTTT
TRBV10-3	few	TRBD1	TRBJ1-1	CAIRTGVPNTEAFF	TGTGCCATCAGAACAGGGGTGCCTAACACTGAAGCTTTCTTT
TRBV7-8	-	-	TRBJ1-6	CASSLGGADTNSPLHF	TGTGCCAGCAGCTTAGGCGGGGCAGATACTAATTCACCCCTCCACTTT
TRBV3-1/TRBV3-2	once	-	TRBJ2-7	CASSQNTEQYF	TGTGCCAGCAGCCAAAACACCGAGCAGTACTTC
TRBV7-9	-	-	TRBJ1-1	CASSSQGSAEAFF	TGTGCCAGCAGCTCACAGGGTTCCGCTGAAGCTTTCTTT
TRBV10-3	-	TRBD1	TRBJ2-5	CAISFGQGETQYF	TGTGCCATCAGCTTCGGACAGGGAGAGACCCAGTACTTC
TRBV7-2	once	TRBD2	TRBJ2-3	CASSRSGSSNTDTQYF	TGTGCCAGCAGCCGTAGCGGGAGTAGTAACACAGATACGCAGTATTTT
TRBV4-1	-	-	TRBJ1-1	CASSPTGNEAFF	TGCGCCAGCAGCCCCACCGGTAATGAAGCTTTCTTT
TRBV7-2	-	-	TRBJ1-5	CASSLDRGGNQPQHF	TGTGCCAGCAGCCTAGATCGGGGAGGCAATCAGCCCCAGCATTTT
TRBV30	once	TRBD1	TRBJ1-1	CAVDRRNTEAFF	TGTGCCGTGGACAGGAGGAACACTGAAGCTTTCTTT
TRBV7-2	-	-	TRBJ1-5	CASSFYQDQPQHF	TGTGCCAGCAGCTTTTACCAGGATCAGCCCCAGCATTTT
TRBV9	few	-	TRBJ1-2	CASSVHHGDAGYTF	TGTGCCAGCAGCGTACACCACGGGGATGCTGGCTACACCTTC
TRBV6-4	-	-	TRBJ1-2	CASSDSLFGGGGYTF	TGTGCCAGCAGTGACTCTCTTTTCGGCGGGGGTGGCTACACCTTC
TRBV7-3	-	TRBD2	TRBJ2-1	CASSSGTTSYNEQFF	TGTGCCAGCAGCTCAGGGACTACCTCCTACAATGAGCAGTTCTTC
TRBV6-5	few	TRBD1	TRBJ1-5	CASRPGTGIYQPQHF	TGTGCCAGCAGGCCGGGGACAGGGATTTATCAGCCCCAGCATTTT
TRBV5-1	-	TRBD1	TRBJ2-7	CASSLGTATYEQYF	TGCGCCAGCAGCTTAGGGACAGCGACCTACGAGCAGTACTTC
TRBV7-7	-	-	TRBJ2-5	CASSLVKADETQYF	TGTGCTAGCAGCTTAGTGAAGGCGGATGAGACCCAGTACTTC
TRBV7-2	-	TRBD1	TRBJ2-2	CASSLGTGFTGELFF	TGTGCCAGCAGCTTAGGGACAGGGTTTACCGGGGAGCTGTTTTTT
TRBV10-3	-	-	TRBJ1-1	CAISEFPTNTEAFF	TGTGCCATCAGTGAATTTCCGACAAACACTGAAGCTTTCTTT
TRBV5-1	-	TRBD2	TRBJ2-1	CASSFIGLADNEQFF	TGCGCCAGCAGCTTCATTGGGCTAGCGGACAATGAGCAGTTCTTC
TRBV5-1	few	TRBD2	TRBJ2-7	CASTLSGNSYEQYF	TGCGCCAGCACCCTTAGCGGGAACTCCTACGAGCAGTACTTC
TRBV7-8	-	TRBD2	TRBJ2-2	CASSLREGLPVTGELFF	TGTGCCAGCAGCTTAAGGGAGGGTCTTCCTGTCACCGGGGAGCTGTTTTTT
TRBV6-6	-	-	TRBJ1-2	CASRRTGGLGYTF	TGTGCCAGCAGGAGGACCGGGGGATTAGGCTACACCTTC
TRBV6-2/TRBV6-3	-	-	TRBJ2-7	CASSYQGPDYEQYF	TGTGCCAGCAGTTACCAGGGGCCGGACTACGAGCAGTACTTC
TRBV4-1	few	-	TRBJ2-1	CASSHGTFLSSYNEQFF	TGCGCCAGCAGCCACGGGACATTCCTTAGCTCCTACAATGAGCAGTTCTTC
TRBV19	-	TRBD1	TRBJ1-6	CASSPMDRSPLHF	TGTGCCAGTAGTCCAATGGACAGGTCCCCCCTCCACTTT
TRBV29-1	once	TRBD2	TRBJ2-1	CSVEVREGFGYNEQFF	TGCAGCGTTGAAGTCAGGGAGGGTTTCGGCTACAATGAGCAGTTCTTC
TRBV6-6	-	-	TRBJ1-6	CASSTRTSYNSPLHF	TGTGCCAGCAGTACTAGGACTTCGTATAATTCACCCCTCCACTTT
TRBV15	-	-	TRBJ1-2	CATSRDLGQSTRSLVGYTF	TGTGCCACCAGCAGAGATCTAGGACAGTCGACACGTTCCCTGGTAGGCTACACCTTC
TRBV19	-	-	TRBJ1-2	CASSMVGQGIFGYTF	TGTGCCAGTAGTATGGTTGGGCAGGGGATTTTTGGCTACACCTTC
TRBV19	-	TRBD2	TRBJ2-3	CASSFSGGFGDTQYF	TGTGCCAGTAGTTTTAGCGGGGGGTTTGGAGATACGCAGTATTTT
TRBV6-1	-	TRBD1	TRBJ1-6	CASSEEGANSPLHF	TGTGCCAGCAGTGAGGAGGGGGCAAATTCACCCCTCCACTTT
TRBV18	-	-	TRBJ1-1	CASSFTEKNTEAFF	TGTGCCAGCTCTTTTACAGAAAAGAACACTGAAGCTTTCTTT
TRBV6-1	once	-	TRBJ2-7	CASSEAGSSSGWDEQYF	TGTGCCAGCAGTGAAGCCGGGAGCTCATCCGGCTGGGACGAGCAGTACTTC
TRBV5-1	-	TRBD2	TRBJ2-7	CASSLVSGTTYEQYF	TGCGCCAGCAGCTTGGTCAGCGGGACCACCTACGAGCAGTACTTC
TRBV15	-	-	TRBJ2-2	CATSRDARAGELFF	TGTGCCACCAGCAGAGATGCAAGAGCCGGGGAGCTGTTTTTT
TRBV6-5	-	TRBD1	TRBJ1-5	CASNPDRGHNQPQHF	TGTGCCAGCAACCCGGACAGGGGGCACAATCAGCCCCAGCATTTT
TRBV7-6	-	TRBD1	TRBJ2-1	CASSFPGTGSNEQFF	TGTGCCAGCAGCTTCCCCGGGACAGGGTCGAATGAGCAGTTCTTC
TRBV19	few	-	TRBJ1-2	CASSIDSVNYGYTF	TGTGCCAGTAGTATAGACAGTGTTAACTATGGCTACACCTTC
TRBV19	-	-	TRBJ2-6	CASSIRGSSGANVLTF	TGTGCCAGTAGTATTCGAGGGAGCTCTGGGGCCAACGTCCTGACTTTC
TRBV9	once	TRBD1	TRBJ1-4	CASSPPRTGSTFATNEKLFF	TGTGCCAGCAGCCCCCCCCGGACAGGGAGTACCTTTGCAACTAATGAAAAACTGTTTTTT
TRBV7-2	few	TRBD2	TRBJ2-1	CASSLELAAGRFNEQFF	TGTGCCAGCAGCTTAGAGCTAGCGGCGGGACGATTCAATGAGCAGTTCTTC
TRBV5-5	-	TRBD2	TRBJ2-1	CASSLKLAGGYNEQFF	TGTGCCAGCAGCTTGAAACTAGCGGGAGGGTACAATGAGCAGTTCTTC
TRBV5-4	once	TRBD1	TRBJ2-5	CASSPEQGAQGETQYF	TGTGCCAGCAGCCCCGAACAGGGGGCGCAAGGGGAGACCCAGTACTTC
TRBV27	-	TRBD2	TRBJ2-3	CASTSLAGGSNTQYF	TGTGCCAGCACCTCACTAGCGGGAGGGTCGAATACGCAGTATTTT
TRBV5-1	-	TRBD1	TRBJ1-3	CASSLDRGRNTIYF	TGCGCCAGCAGCTTGGACAGGGGCAGAAACACCATATATTTT
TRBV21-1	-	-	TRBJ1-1	CASSKILVPGHPPGTEAFF	TGTGCCAGCAGCAAAATTTTAGTACCGGGACACCCTCCGGGTACTGAAGCTTTCTTT
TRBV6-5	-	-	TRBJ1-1	CASSRTVTNTEAFF	TGTGCCAGCAGTCGGACAGTTACAAACACTGAAGCTTTCTTT
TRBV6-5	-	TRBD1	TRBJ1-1	CASIIGTGVDTEAFF	TGTGCCAGCATTATAGGGACAGGGGTTGACACTGAAGCTTTCTTT
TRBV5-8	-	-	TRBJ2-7	CASSLWAGPEQYF	TGTGCCAGCAGCTTGTGGGCAGGGCCCGAGCAGTACTTC
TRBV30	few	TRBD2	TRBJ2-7	CAWSLGTSGVGYEQYF	TGTGCCTGGAGTCTTGGGACTAGCGGGGTGGGGTACGAGCAGTACTTC
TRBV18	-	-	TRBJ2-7	CASSPAGMDHYEQYF	TGTGCCAGCTCACCAGCCGGGATGGACCACTACGAGCAGTACTTC
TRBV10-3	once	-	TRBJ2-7	CAISESSTGSYEQYF	TGTGCCATCAGTGAGTCTTCGACAGGCTCTTACGAGCAGTACTTC
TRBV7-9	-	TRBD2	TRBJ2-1	CASSQTSGGEEFF	TGTGCCAGCAGCCAAACTAGCGGGGGGGAAGAGTTCTTC
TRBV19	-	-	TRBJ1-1	CASLGGNTEAFF	TGTGCCAGTCTCGGGGGGAACACTGAAGCTTTCTTT
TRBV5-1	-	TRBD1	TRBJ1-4	CASSRGTTGRNEKLFF	TGCGCCAGCAGCCGAGGGACGACAGGGAGGAATGAAAAACTGTTTTTT